The rows below give T cell receptor beta chains drawn from one sample of a study of blood T cell repertoires in COVID-19. Libraries were prepared by immunoSEQ multiplex PCR; TCRdb keeps only in-frame clonotypes and omits some of them. The top ten clones hold about 8.2% of a sample with 150,000 to 200,000 clones, about 86% of them seen once. Sequencing used peripheral blood. These receptors all stem from a man in his fifties or sixties with acute or convalescent COVID-19. Both conserved end residues are part of each CDR3. A D gene is named only where the DNA matches it firmly. A clone size is listed for some rows: how often the clone was seen (once, few, many), or a class if it is expanded.

CDR3 protein,CDR3 DNA,D gene,V gene,clone size,J gene
CASSPQTGAHSGANVLTF,TGTGCCAGCTCACCACAGACAGGGGCCCACTCTGGGGCCAACGTCCTGACTTTC,TRBD1,TRBV18,NA,TRBJ2-6
CASSRDLTGLQETQYF,TGCGCCAGCAGCCGAGACCTGACAGGTCTTCAAGAGACCCAGTACTTC,NA,TRBV4-1,once,TRBJ2-5
CASGTGVTAQHF,TGTGCCAGCGGGACAGGGGTAACGGCCCAGCATTTT,TRBD1,TRBV28,NA,TRBJ1-5
CATSDSRQGDTEAFF,TGTGCCACCAGTGATTCTAGACAGGGGGACACTGAAGCTTTCTTT,TRBD1,TRBV24-1,few,TRBJ1-1
CASTPRQGCLSDTQYF,TGCGCCAGCACGCCTAGACAGGGTTGTTTATCAGATACGCAGTATTTT,TRBD1,TRBV10-1,NA,TRBJ2-3
CSASARTGGIWF,TGCAGTGCTAGTGCACGGACAGGAGGGATATGGTTC,TRBD1,TRBV20-1,NA,TRBJ1-2
CASSDTTGSYEQYF,TGCGCCAGCAGTGACACCACAGGCTCCTACGAGCAGTACTTC,NA,TRBV10-2,NA,TRBJ2-7
CASDGQGNTGELFF,TGCGCCAGCGACGGACAGGGGAACACCGGGGAGCTGTTTTTT,TRBD1,TRBV5-1,once,TRBJ2-2
CSVEDPGREDEQYF,TGCAGCGTTGAAGATCCAGGCAGGGAGGATGAGCAGTACTTC,NA,TRBV29-1,NA,TRBJ2-7
CASTGGRGDTQYF,TGTGCCAGCACAGGCGGGAGAGGAGATACGCAGTATTTT,TRBD2,TRBV2,NA,TRBJ2-3
CASSPRTAAHGYTF,TGCGCCAGCAGCCCGAGGACAGCCGCTCATGGCTACACCTTC,NA,TRBV5-1,once,TRBJ1-2
CASSLTSGSSYEQYF,TGTGCCAGCAGCCTCACTAGCGGGAGCTCCTACGAGCAGTACTTC,TRBD2,TRBV3-1/TRBV3-2,NA,TRBJ2-7
CASSSPGGASNTEAFF,TGTGCCAGCAGCTCCCCAGGGGGCGCGTCGAACACTGAAGCTTTCTTT,TRBD1,TRBV7-9,NA,TRBJ1-1
CASSLAGDRVLSNQPQHF,TGCGCCAGCAGCTTGGCTGGGGACAGGGTCCTTAGCAATCAGCCCCAGCATTTT,TRBD1,TRBV5-1,NA,TRBJ1-5
CASSRGRMGAREKLFF,TGTGCCAGCAGTAGGGGACGGATGGGGGCCCGAGAAAAACTGTTTTTT,NA,TRBV28,NA,TRBJ1-4
CASSLQGYEQYF,TGTGCCAGCAGTCTACAGGGATACGAGCAGTACTTC,NA,TRBV9,NA,TRBJ2-7
CATASGLADYEQYF,TGTGCCACCGCTTCCGGACTAGCGGATTACGAGCAGTACTTC,TRBD2,TRBV6-5,NA,TRBJ2-7
CAAGPQASSSGANVLTF,TGTGCCGCAGGGCCACAGGCATCTAGCTCTGGGGCCAACGTCCTGACTTTC,NA,TRBV19,few,TRBJ2-6
CASRVTGLGGNTIYF,TGTGCCAGCAGGGTAACAGGCTTGGGGGGAAACACCATATATTTT,NA,TRBV28,once,TRBJ1-3
CASSPGQGWTDTQYF,TGTGCCAGCAGCCCGGGACAGGGTTGGACAGATACGCAGTATTTT,TRBD1,TRBV5-8,NA,TRBJ2-3
CASSQTSVNSYEQYF,TGTGCCAGCAGCCAGACTAGCGTTAACTCCTACGAGCAGTACTTC,TRBD2,TRBV11-2,NA,TRBJ2-7
CASSLSSNQPQHF,TGTGCCAGCAGCTTATCGAGCAATCAGCCCCAGCATTTT,NA,TRBV7-9,NA,TRBJ1-5
CASSLGAGTSGRAGGYEQYF,TGTGCCAGCAGTTTAGGCGCCGGGACTAGCGGGAGGGCGGGGGGCTACGAGCAGTACTTC,TRBD2,TRBV28,NA,TRBJ2-7
CASSATTGPTYEQYF,TGTGCCAGTAGCGCAACGACAGGCCCTACCTACGAGCAGTACTTC,NA,TRBV19,NA,TRBJ2-7
CASSLGDSLQETQYF,TGCGCCAGCAGCCTGGGGGACAGCCTCCAAGAGACCCAGTACTTC,TRBD1,TRBV5-1,NA,TRBJ2-5
CASSMGRVFSSGVYEQYF,TGTGCCAGCAGTATGGGCAGGGTTTTTTCTAGCGGGGTCTACGAGCAGTACTTC,TRBD2,TRBV28,NA,TRBJ2-7
CASNPGLAGAGELFF,TGTGCCAGCAACCCGGGACTAGCGGGAGCCGGGGAGCTGTTTTTT,TRBD2,TRBV2,NA,TRBJ2-2
CASSLEPARETQYF,TGTGCCAGCAGCTTAGAGCCGGCGAGGGAGACCCAGTACTTC,NA,TRBV7-8,NA,TRBJ2-5
CASSVADTQYF,TGTGCCAGCAGCGTCGCGGATACGCAGTATTTT,NA,TRBV3-1/TRBV3-2,once,TRBJ2-3
CASLTGTGKGSPLHF,TGTGCCAGCCTCACCGGGACAGGAAAAGGATCACCCCTCCACTTT,TRBD1,TRBV28,many,TRBJ1-6
CASSATGGAGNTIYF,TGTGCCAGCAGCGCGACAGGGGGTGCTGGAAACACCATATATTTT,TRBD1,TRBV7-9,NA,TRBJ1-3
CASTLAGMNTEAFF,TGTGCCAGCACCCTGGCGGGGATGAACACTGAAGCTTTCTTT,NA,TRBV6-5,once,TRBJ1-1
CAISPGLASTDTQYF,TGTGCCATCAGTCCGGGACTAGCTAGCACAGATACGCAGTATTTT,TRBD2,TRBV10-3,once,TRBJ2-3
CASSPDSSGDTEAFF,TGTGCCAGCAGCCCGGACAGTTCTGGGGACACTGAAGCTTTCTTT,NA,TRBV5-4,NA,TRBJ1-1
CASSSGTTYYEQYF,TGTGCCAGCAGTAGTGGGACTACCTACTACGAGCAGTACTTC,TRBD2,TRBV27,NA,TRBJ2-7
CASSPSQGNYGYTF,TGTGCCAGCTCACCAAGTCAGGGGAACTATGGCTACACCTTC,NA,TRBV18,NA,TRBJ1-2
CASSQGAGLAPGGETQYF,TGTGCCAGCAGCCAAGGCGCGGGACTGGCCCCGGGGGGAGAGACCCAGTACTTC,TRBD2,TRBV3-1/TRBV3-2,NA,TRBJ2-5
CASSLGGTVHEQYF,TGTGCCAGCAGTTTAGGGGGGACCGTCCACGAGCAGTACTTC,NA,TRBV27,NA,TRBJ2-7
CASSLTGGLGNSPLHF,TGCGCCAGCAGCCTGACAGGGGGATTGGGTAATTCACCCCTCCACTTT,TRBD1,TRBV5-1,NA,TRBJ1-6
CSAWLSYEQYF,TGCAGTGCTTGGCTGTCCTACGAGCAGTACTTC,NA,TRBV20-1,NA,TRBJ2-7
CASRSSSTNEKLFF,TGTGCCAGCAGGTCCTCGAGCACTAATGAAAAACTGTTTTTT,NA,TRBV5-5,NA,TRBJ1-4
CASSPGGGTEAFF,TGTGCCAGCAGCCCAGGGGGCGGCACTGAAGCTTTCTTT,TRBD1,TRBV7-3,NA,TRBJ1-1